These 3 T cell receptor beta chains were all obtained from the same sample, sequenced in a study of blood T cell repertoires in COVID-19. Only in-frame clones appear in the TCRdb table, and some are missing; sequencing was by immunoSEQ multiplex PCR. The sample has 150,000 to 200,000 clones, approximately 88% seen once; the top ten hold about 5%. Source material: peripheral blood. The receptors originated from a human donor in a cohort sampled during active COVID-19.

The V gene is TRBV19, the J gene TRBJ1-1; the D gene is possibly TRBD1 (5 bases). The CDR3 runs to 11 residues. The V gene lost 9 bases and the J gene lost 10 bases, with 15 bases spanning the gap. CDR1 is LNHDA, CDR2 SQIVND, per germline (reference sequence). CDR3 coding DNA: TGTGCCAGCCCCTGGGGGGGGTTAGCTTTCTTT. This codes for CASPWGGLAFF.

This clone appeared a single time. The CDR3 DNA reads as TGTGCCAGCAGTTTCACGGGGGCCTACGAGCAGTACTTC. Its translation: CASSFTGAYEQYF. The V gene is TRBV28, the J gene TRBJ2-7; a possible D gene is TRBD2 (6 bases). Germline-derived CDR1 and CDR2 are MDHEN and SYDVKM. V dropped 3 bases and J dropped 2 bases, with 8 bases sitting between them. The CDR3 covers 13 residues.

The genes are TRBV19 and TRBJ1-4; D gene ambiguous. Trimming took off 5 bases at V and 4 bases at J, with 11 bases between the two ends. The CDR3 spans 14 residues. Germline V gives CDR1 LNHDA, CDR2 SQIVND (reference sequence). CDR3 protein: CASSASGVNEKLFF. In nucleotides, the CDR3 is TGTGCCAGTAGTGCGTCAGGCGTTAATGAAAAACTGTTTTTT.